The 27 T cell receptor beta chains below come from one sample, sequenced in a study of T cell responses to AZD1222 COVID-19 vaccine. The protocol was immunoSEQ multiplex PCR, while the TCRdb copy is restricted to in-frame clones and leaves out a portion. The data show some 69,000 clones, with 85% seen just once and 15% to 20% held by the top ten. This specimen consisted of peripheral blood, obtained on day 0 of AZD1222 vaccination. Source of these receptors: an adult in good health.

This clone was observed a few times. The chain uses TRBV5-6 and TRBJ2-7; D remains unclear. The CDR3 is 12 amino acids. V dropped 5 bases and J dropped 4 bases, with 10 bases sitting between them. CDR1 is SGHDT, CDR2 YYEEEE, per germline. This CDR3 reads CASSQDLYEQYF. The DNA for the CDR3 is TGTGCCAGCAGTCAAGACCTGTACGAGCAGTACTTC.

The J gene is TRBJ2-1, the V gene TRBV28; D uncertain. The V gene lost 5 bases and the J gene lost 8 bases, with 10 bases spanning the gap. Looked up from germline, CDR1 is MDHEN and CDR2 is SYDVKM. The CDR3 runs to 12 residues. The CDR3: CASSLSFYEQFF. The CDR3 DNA follows: TGTGCCAGCAGTCTAAGTTTCTATGAGCAGTTCTTC. The full variable domain, rest sourced from reference TRBV28 and TRBJ2-1, is DVKVTQSSRYLVKRTGEKVFLECVQDMDHENMFWYRQDPGLGLRLIYFSYDVKMKEKGDIPEGYSVSREKKERFSLILESASTNQTSMYLCASSLSFYEQFFGPGTRLTVL.

This clone is medium-sized. The chain employs TRBV19 and TRBJ1-5; 11 nucleotides agree with TRBD1. Unmatched junction bases numbered 5, after V lost 4 bases and J lost 0 bases. The germline V gene encodes CDR1 LNHDA and CDR2 SQIVND (reference sequence). CDR3 length equals 17 residues. This chain's CDR3 is CASSSGQGANSNQPQHF. Written as DNA, the CDR3 is TGTGCCAGTAGTAGCGGACAGGGGGCTAATAGCAATCAGCCCCAGCATTTT.

CDR3 nucleotide sequence: TGTGCCAGCAGCTGGGGGCGGGGGACCGGGGAGCTGTTTTTT. Encoded protein: CASSWGRGTGELFF. The chain uses TRBV11-3 and TRBJ2-2, with TRBD2 as a possible D gene (7 bases). The CDR3 spans 14 residues. V lost 4 bases and J 5 bases, leaving 11 bases between the germline ends. The V gene's germline CDR1 is SGHNT and CDR2 YENEEA.

J is TRBJ2-5 and V is TRBV6-5; tentative D call: TRBD1 (5 bases). Trimming shortened V by 6 bases and J by 7 bases, and 18 bases separated the two germline ends. The germline CDR1 and CDR2 sequences are MNHEY and SVGAGI. This CDR3 contains 14 residues. Written as DNA, the CDR3 is TGTGCCAGCAGCCCGGAGACAGCGTTAAGGACCCAGTACTTC. It translates to CASSPETALRTQYF.

The chain is built from TRBV7-3 and TRBJ2-7; D not resolved. V was cut by 5 bases and J by 0 bases, with 17 bases left in between. The CDR3 consists of 16 residues. Germline loops: CDR1 SGHTA, CDR2 FQGTGA. The CDR3 DNA is TGTGCCAGCAGCAAAAAACAAGGTTTTAGCTCCTACGAGCAGTACTTC. Residues: CASSKKQGFSSYEQYF.

The rearrangement joins TRBV5-4 to TRBJ1-2, with TRBD1 matching over 9 bases. CDR1 and CDR2 from the germline V gene are SGHNT and YYREEE (reference sequence). The CDR3 is made up of 14 amino acids. Trimming took 4 bases from V and 3 from J; bases not matched to a gene: 4. The CDR3 sequence is CASSTTGGYYGYTF. CDR3 DNA sequence: TGTGCCAGCAGCACGACAGGGGGTTACTATGGCTACACCTTC.

This clone is classed as medium-sized. The V gene is TRBV9, the J gene TRBJ1-2; TRBD1 is a possible D gene (6 bases). Germline assignment: CDR1 SGDLS and CDR2 YYNGEE. The CDR3 sequence is 15 residues long. Trimming pared 4 bases from V and 3 bases from J, leaving 16 bases between. This chain's CDR3 is CASSPDQGNYYGYTF. For the CDR3, the DNA is TGTGCCAGCAGCCCGGATCAGGGGAACTACTATGGCTACACCTTC.

The chain is built from TRBV7-2 and TRBJ2-5; 13 bases are shared with TRBD2. The CDR3 totals 15 residues. J lost 2 bases, V lost 7 bases, and 4 bases had no gene match. The V gene's germline CDR1 is SGHTA and CDR2 FQGNSA. CDR3 amino acids: CASTPTSGGQETQYF. Here the CDR3 DNA reads TGTGCCAGCACCCCGACTAGCGGGGGGCAAGAGACCCAGTACTTC.

The rearrangement links TRBV7-8 to TRBJ2-5; possibly TRBD2 for D (6 bases). Trimming stripped 5 bases from V and 2 bases from J, with 9 bases between. The CDR3 is 13 amino acids. Germline V gives CDR1 SGHVS, CDR2 FQNEAQ. CDR3 in DNA: TGTGCCAGCAGCCGACTAGTACAAGAGACCCAGTACTTC. Translation: CASSRLVQETQYF.

This rearrangement joins TRBV6-5 to TRBJ1-4; D remains unclear. This CDR3 is built from 14 residues. Trimming left V 7 bases short and J 3 bases short, with 12 bases between. The V gene's germline CDR1 is MNHEY and CDR2 SVGAGI. CDR3 in amino acids: CASKVGGANEKLFF. For the CDR3, the DNA is TGTGCCAGCAAGGTTGGCGGGGCTAATGAAAAACTGTTTTTT.

V usage is TRBV28 and J usage is TRBJ1-6, with 7 nucleotides matching TRBD1. CDR1 is MDHEN and CDR2 is SYDVKM in the germline V gene. J gave up 7 bases and V 6 bases, and 12 bases lay outside the gene matches. The CDR3 runs to 16 residues. CDR3 in amino acids: CASRAGGSPLNSPLHF. The CDR3 DNA reads TGTGCCAGCAGGGCAGGGGGTAGCCCCCTGAATTCACCCCTCCACTTT.

The V gene is TRBV7-2, the J gene TRBJ1-6; D unresolved. V shed 8 bases and J shed 6 bases, with 11 bases lying between them. Germline V lookup: CDR1 SGHTA, CDR2 FQGNSA. The CDR3 runs 13 residues. CDR3 residues: CASLGVVNSPLHF. CDR3 coding DNA: TGTGCCAGCCTAGGCGTTGTTAATTCACCCCTCCACTTT.

The chain couples TRBV29-1 to TRBJ1-1, with 9 bases identical to TRBD1. Germline loops: CDR1 SQVTM, CDR2 ANQGSEA. There are 15 residues in the CDR3. Trimming removed 7 bases from V and 1 base from J; junction bases left unmatched: 10. The CDR3 reads CSGHGTGKGNTEAFF. Written as DNA, the CDR3 is TGCAGCGGGCATGGGACAGGGAAAGGGAACACTGAAGCTTTCTTT.

The rearrangement uses TRBV3-1 (or the pseudogene TRBV3-2) and TRBJ2-5, with a tentative D call TRBD2 (6 bases). This CDR3 is 13 amino acids long. The V end was cut by 2 bases, the J end by 4 bases, with 8 bases between. Germline V gene lookup returns CDR1 LGHDT and CDR2 YNNKEL (reference sequence). The CDR3 loop reads CASSQPGRETQYF. The CDR3 region has the DNA TGTGCCAGCAGCCAACCCGGGAGAGAGACCCAGTACTTC.

The chain joins TRBV24-1 to TRBJ2-1, with 8 bases lining up with TRBD1. This CDR3 is built from 14 residues. Trimming took 9 bases from V and 7 from J; bases not matched to a gene: 10. Germline V lookup: CDR1 KGHDR, CDR2 SFDVKD. The CDR3 loop reads CATPRDRSWNEQFF. The CDR3 coding sequence is TGTGCCACCCCTCGGGACAGGTCTTGGAATGAGCAGTTCTTC.

The chain links TRBV19 to TRBJ1-6; 7 bases line up with TRBD1. The CDR3 has 18 residues. Germline CDR1 and CDR2: LNHDA and SQIVND (reference sequence). V lost 6 bases, J lost 0 bases, and 11 bases stayed unmatched. The CDR3 DNA reads as TGTGCCAGTAGCTTTACCGGGACAGCAAGCTCCTATAATTCACCCCTCCACTTT. Translating it yields CASSFTGTASSYNSPLHF.

Written as DNA, the CDR3 is TGTGCCAGCACCGGACAGGGTACCCCCTACGAGCAGTACTTC. Translating gives CASTGQGTPYEQYF. The chain employs TRBV5-6 and TRBJ2-7, with 8 bases lining up with TRBD1. With V trimmed by 6 bases and J by 2 bases, 7 bases remained unmatched. The CDR3 spans 14 residues. Germline V gene sequence: CDR1 SGHDT, CDR2 YYEEEE.

This clone was observed once. The V gene is TRBV6-6, the J gene TRBJ2-7; D uncertain. The V and J ends lost 7 bases and 1 base respectively, with 14 bases between them. CDR3 length: 14 residues. Germline V gene lookup returns CDR1 MNHNY and CDR2 SVGAGI (reference sequence). The CDR3 is CASTSGFGSYEQYF. The CDR3 DNA follows: TGTGCCAGCACTTCTGGGTTTGGGTCCTACGAGCAGTACTTC.

The rearrangement links TRBV11-2 to TRBJ2-7; no firm D call. This CDR3 comprises 14 residues. Trimming stripped 1 base from V and 2 bases from J, with 9 bases between. Germline-derived CDR1 and CDR2 are SGHAT and FQNNGV. CDR3 residues: CASSLAQLTYEQYF. CDR3 coding DNA: TGTGCCAGCAGCTTAGCCCAGTTAACCTACGAGCAGTACTTC.

V usage is TRBV11-1 and J usage is TRBJ2-2, with 7 bases matching TRBD1. Germline values: CDR1 SGHAT, CDR2 FQDESV (reference sequence). The junction had 5 bases not matched to a gene; V was cut back by 4 bases and J by 6 bases. The CDR3 runs to 14 residues. In DNA, the CDR3 is TGTGCCAGCAGCTACGGACAGGTCCCCGGGGAGCTGTTTTTT. Protein: CASSYGQVPGELFF.

The V call is TRBV7-2, the J call TRBJ1-2; D perhaps matches TRBD1 (6 bases). The V end was cut by 1 base, the J end by 8 bases, with 20 bases between. CDR3 length: 16 amino acids. Germline CDR1 is SGHTA and CDR2 is FQGNSA. The CDR3 spells CASSLVWGQTVEGYTF. CDR3 DNA sequence: TGTGCCAGCAGCTTAGTTTGGGGGCAGACGGTAGAGGGCTACACCTTC.

The chain carries TRBV29-1 and TRBJ2-7, with D possibly matching TRBD2 (5 bases). Germline-derived CDR1 and CDR2 are SQVTM and ANQGSEA. With 2 bases removed from V and 2 bases from J, the gap between germline ends came to 13 bases. The CDR3 has 14 amino acids. DNA for the CDR3: TGCAGCGTTGAAATGAGGGAATCGACCTACGAGCAGTACTTC. This codes for CSVEMRESTYEQYF.

J is TRBJ1-5 and V is TRBV10-2; TRBD1 is a possible D gene (6 bases). The CDR3 is 16 residues long. Germline CDR1 reads WSHSY; CDR2 reads SAAADI. Deletions cut 5 bases from V and 0 bases from J, with 14 bases between. The CDR3 reads CASSSGGTNSNQPQHF. The CDR3 region has the DNA TGCGCCAGCAGTAGCGGGGGCACTAATAGCAATCAGCCCCAGCATTTT.

Note on this clone: This sample also contains other DNA sequences that code for the same CDR3. The chain carries TRBV6-2 or TRBV6-3 and TRBJ2-2, with no clear D. The germline gives CDR1 MNHEY, CDR2 SVGEGT. V lost 2 bases and J 5 bases, leaving 9 bases between the germline ends. The CDR3 spans 14 residues. The CDR3: CASSYGVNTGELFF. The CDR3 DNA reads as TGTGCCAGCAGTTACGGGGTCAATACCGGGGAGCTGTTTTTT.

On this clone itself: This CDR3 is also generated by other DNA sequences in the sample. The chain joins TRBV5-6 to TRBJ2-7, with 8 positions matching TRBD2. V dropped 4 bases and J dropped 2; count of bases not matched to a gene: 2. The CDR3 length is 13 residues. The germline V gene has CDR1 SGHDT and CDR2 YYEEEE. CDR3 coding DNA: TGTGCCAGCAGCCCGGGACTAGCCTACGAGCAGTACTTC. This codes for CASSPGLAYEQYF.

V is TRBV6-1 and J is TRBJ2-5; 12 nucleotides match TRBD2. V shed 2 bases and J 5 bases; nucleotides not matched to a gene: 3. Germline lookup yields CDR1 MNHNS and CDR2 SASEGT. The CDR3 spans 15 residues. Here the CDR3 reads CASSELAGGRETQYF. CDR3 sequence (DNA): TGTGCCAGCAGTGAACTAGCGGGGGGGCGTGAGACCCAGTACTTC.